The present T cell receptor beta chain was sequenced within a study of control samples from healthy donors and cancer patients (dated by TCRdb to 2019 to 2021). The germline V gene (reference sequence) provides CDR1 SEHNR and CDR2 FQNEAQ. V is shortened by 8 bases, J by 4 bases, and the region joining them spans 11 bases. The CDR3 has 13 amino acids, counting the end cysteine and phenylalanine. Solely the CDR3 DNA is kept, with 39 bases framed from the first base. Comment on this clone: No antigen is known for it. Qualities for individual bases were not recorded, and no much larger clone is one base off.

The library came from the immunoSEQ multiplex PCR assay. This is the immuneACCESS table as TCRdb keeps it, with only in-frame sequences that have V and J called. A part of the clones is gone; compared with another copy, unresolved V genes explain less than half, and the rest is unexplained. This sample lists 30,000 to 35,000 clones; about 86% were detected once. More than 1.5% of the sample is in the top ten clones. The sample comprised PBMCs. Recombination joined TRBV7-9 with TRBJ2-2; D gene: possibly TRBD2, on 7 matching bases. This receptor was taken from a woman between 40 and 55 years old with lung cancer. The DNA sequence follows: TGTGCCAGCCGGGCGGGGGCCACCGGGGAGCTGTTTTTT. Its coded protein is CASRAGATGELFF.